This T cell receptor beta chain was captured by sequencing in a study of blood T cell repertoires in COVID-19. As for the study in general: T cells, B-cell-depleted T cells, or PBMCs supplied cDNA or gDNA.

Enrolled through a virtual design, the participants were between roughly 18 and 100 years of age and came from fewer than 30 US areas. Cohort assignment relied on participant-reported clinical history. Recovery meant two consecutive negative NP/OP PCR tests, professional clearance, or resolved symptoms. Only in-frame clones appear in the TCRdb table, and some are missing; sequencing was by immunoSEQ multiplex PCR. The sample shows roughly 290,000 clones, over 75% of them seen only once. CDR3 size: 16 residues. Germline values: CDR1 MNHEY, CDR2 SMNVEV (reference sequence). The ends lost 0 bases at V and 7 bases at J; junction bases unmatched: 7.

The source of this sequence is a man between 25 and 39 years old who had recovered from COVID-19. The sample comprised PBMCs or T cells enriched from blood (not recorded which). The chain uses TRBV27 and TRBJ2-1; 9 nucleotides align to TRBD2. CDR3 residues: CASSLSGGGAVNEQFF. CDR3 DNA sequence: TGTGCCAGCAGTTTATCTGGCGGGGGGGCAGTGAATGAGCAGTTCTTC.